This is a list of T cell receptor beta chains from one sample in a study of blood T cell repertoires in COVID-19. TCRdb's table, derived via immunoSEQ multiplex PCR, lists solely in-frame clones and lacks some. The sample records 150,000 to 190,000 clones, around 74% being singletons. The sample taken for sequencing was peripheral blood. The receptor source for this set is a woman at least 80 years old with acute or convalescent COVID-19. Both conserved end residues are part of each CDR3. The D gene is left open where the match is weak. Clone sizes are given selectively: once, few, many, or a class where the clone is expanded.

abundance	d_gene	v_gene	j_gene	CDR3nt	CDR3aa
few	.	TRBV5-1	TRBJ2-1	TGCGCCAGCAGCTTGTTGGCGGGTGAGCAGTTCTTC	CASSLLAGEQFF
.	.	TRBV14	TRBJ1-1	TGTGCCAGCAGCCAAGTCTCAGGGTGGGCTTTCTTT	CASSQVSGWAFF
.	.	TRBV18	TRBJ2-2	TGTGCCAGCTCACGCACCCCCCCCGGCGGAGGGACCGGGGAGCTGTTTTTT	CASSRTPPGGGTGELFF
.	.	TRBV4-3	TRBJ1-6	TGCGCCAGCAGCCTGGGGGGAGGTCCATCCCAAGAACCCCTCCACTTT	CASSLGGGPSQEPLHF
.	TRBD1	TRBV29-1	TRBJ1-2	TGCAGCGCAACGGGACAGGGAGACTATGGCTACACCTTC	CSATGQGDYGYTF
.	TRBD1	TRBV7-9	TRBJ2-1	TGTGCCAGCAGCCCCGCCCCGGGACAGGAGTACAATGAGCAGTTCTTC	CASSPAPGQEYNEQFF
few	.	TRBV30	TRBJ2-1	TGTGCCTGCACCCCGGGGATTGAGCAGTTCTTC	CACTPGIEQFF
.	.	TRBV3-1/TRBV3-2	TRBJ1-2	TGTGCCAGCGTGCGGGACTTCTATGGCTACACCTTC	CASVRDFYGYTF
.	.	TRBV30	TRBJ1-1	TGTGCCTCTATCCCCAGGGGAACTGAAGCTTTCTTT	CASIPRGTEAFF
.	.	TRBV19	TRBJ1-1	TGTGCCAGTAGTAACCGAAAGACAGCCGCGAACACTGAAGCTTTCTTT	CASSNRKTAANTEAFF
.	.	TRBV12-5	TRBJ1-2	TGTGCTAGTGGTTTCAACGGGATTCCTTTCTATGGCTACACCTTC	CASGFNGIPFYGYTF
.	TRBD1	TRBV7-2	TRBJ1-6	TGTGCCAGCAGCTCCAGGACAGGGGGCAGGTCACCCCTCCACTTT	CASSSRTGGRSPLHF
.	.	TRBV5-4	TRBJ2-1	TGTGCCAGCAGTCTCGACTCCGGTGAATACAATGAGCAGTTCTTC	CASSLDSGEYNEQFF
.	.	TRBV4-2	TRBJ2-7	TGTGCCAGCAGCCAAGTAGGTTCAGCGAGCTCCTACGAGCAGTACTTC	CASSQVGSASSYEQYF
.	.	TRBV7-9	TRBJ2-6	TGTGCCAGCAGCTTGAATAGTGCTGGGGCCAACGTCCTGACTTTC	CASSLNSAGANVLTF
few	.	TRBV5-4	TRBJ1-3	TGTGCCAGCAGCTTGGCCGCAGGGGCGGTGGGAAACACCATATATTTT	CASSLAAGAVGNTIYF
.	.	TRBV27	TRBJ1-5	TGTGCCAGCCGGCGGCTTTCCAATCAGCCCCAGCATTTT	CASRRLSNQPQHF
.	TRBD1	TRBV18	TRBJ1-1	TGTGCCAGCTCACCCGGGACAGGGAACACTGAAGCTTTCTTT	CASSPGTGNTEAFF
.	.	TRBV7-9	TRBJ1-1	TGTGCCACCCGCCCCGGGATCGTGAACACTGAAGCTTTCTTT	CATRPGIVNTEAFF
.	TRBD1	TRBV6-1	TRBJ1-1	TGTGCCAGCAGTGAATTCGGACAGGGGTGGACTGAAGCTTTCTTT	CASSEFGQGWTEAFF
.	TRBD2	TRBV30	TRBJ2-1	TGTGCCTGGAGTGTACGGACTAGCGGGTCAAGGGGTTACAATGAGCAGTTCTTC	CAWSVRTSGSRGYNEQFF
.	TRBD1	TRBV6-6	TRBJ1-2	TGTGCCAGCAGCTTGGACAGGGGGCTTGACTATGGCTACACCTTC	CASSLDRGLDYGYTF
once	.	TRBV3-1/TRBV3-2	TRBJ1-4	TGTGCCAGCACCCCTGGGGCTTCTAATGAAAAACTGTTTTTT	CASTPGASNEKLFF
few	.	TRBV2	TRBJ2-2	TGTGCCAGCAGGGCTATGGGAGAAACCGGGGAGCTGTTTTTT	CASRAMGETGELFF
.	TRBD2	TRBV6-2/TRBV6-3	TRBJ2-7	TGTGCCAGCAGTGACCCCCAGGCGGGGGGTCTGTACGAGCAGTACTTC	CASSDPQAGGLYEQYF
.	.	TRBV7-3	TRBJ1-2	TGTGCCAGCAGCTCTGCGGTGGGTTATAGCTACACCTTC	CASSSAVGYSYTF
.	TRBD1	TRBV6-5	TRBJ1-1	TGTGCCAGCAGATCACAGGGGCCCGGCACTGAAGCTTTCTTT	CASRSQGPGTEAFF
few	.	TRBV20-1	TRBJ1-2	TGCAGTGCTAGGGAGGCCGGCTACACCTTC	CSAREAGYTF
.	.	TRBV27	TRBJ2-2	TGTGCCAGCAGGGAGGGACAGCTGAACACCGGGGAGCTGTTTTTT	CASREGQLNTGELFF
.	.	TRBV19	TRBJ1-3	TGTGCCAGTAGCCGACTCTCTGGAAACACCATATATTTT	CASSRLSGNTIYF
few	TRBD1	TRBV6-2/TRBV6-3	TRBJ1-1	TGTGCCAGCAGCTATCCCGGGACAGGGAACACTGAAGCTTTCTTT	CASSYPGTGNTEAFF